Sequencing of this TCR beta chain was carried out in a study of sequential checkpoint blockade in melanoma. Treatment: randomized to nivolumab then ipilimumab (arm A) or the reverse (arm B). V lost 2 bases and J lost 5, with 17 bases in between. The V gene's germline CDR1 is SGHNT and CDR2 YYREEE (reference sequence). This CDR3 contains 15 residues. Clones were read by immunoSEQ multiplex PCR, and TCRdb kept only the in-frame ones, dropping some. The repertoire holds several thousand clones, with over 50% as singletons. The starting material was CD8+ T cells sorted from blood (inferred from file names), obtained from a patient given nivolumab and ipilimumab in sequence. The source is a human donor with melanoma. This chain links TRBV5-4 with TRBJ2-7; D is perhaps TRBD1 (7 bases). The CDR3 loop reads CASSLGGGSRNEQYF. In DNA form, the CDR3 reads TGTGCCAGCAGCTTAGGAGGGGGCTCGCGAAACGAGCAGTACTTC.